This entry is about one T cell receptor (beta chain). The antigen is undetermined. V lost 0 bases, J lost 3 bases, and 5 bases stayed unmatched. Germline CDR1 reads SGHRS; CDR2 reads YFSETQ. The CDR3 has 16 amino acids. This sample stems from a study of OX40 agonist ivuxolimab in advanced cancers. Turning to the study itself: A mean age of about 59 years, range roughly 23 to 85, was recorded, and roughly 83% were male. Partial responses were observed in three patients, of whom one had hepatocellular carcinoma and two had cutaneous melanoma.

The study, taken as a whole, reports: Among patients with partial responses at 0.1-3.0 mg/kg, clonal expansion was among the lowest. Doses of 0.1 to 3.0 mg/kg were accompanied by clonal expansion of CD4+ and CD8+ blood T cells by week 6.

Produced via immunoSEQ multiplex PCR; TCRdb's table is partial and in-frame only. Of almost 65,000 clones listed, approximately 83% are singletons. The material was CD4+ or CD8+ T cells sorted from blood, obtained in a trial of the OX40 agonist ivuxolimab. This chain joins TRBV5-1 and TRBJ2-3, with TRBD2 matching 9 bases. This clonotype was sampled from an adult with an advanced solid tumor such as melanoma, head and neck, liver or kidney cancer. The CDR3 bases are TGCGCCAGCAGCTTGGGCCTAGCGGGGAGGACAGATACGCAGTATTTT. Its protein product is CASSLGLAGRTDTQYF. The full variable domain, rest sourced from reference TRBV5-1 and TRBJ2-3, is KAGVTQTPRYLIKTRGQQVTLSCSPISGHRSVSWYQQTPGQGLQFLFEYFSETQRNKGNFPGRFSGRQFSNSRSEMNVSTLELGDSALYLCASSLGLAGRTDTQYFGPGTRLTVL.